One sample yielded the 17 T cell receptor beta chains listed below, sequenced in a study of cytomegalovirus exposure and HLA in healthy donors (dated 2017 in TCRdb). The library was produced with the immunoSEQ multiplex PCR assay. For the multiplex PCR, a mixture combining 60 forward primers for TCR Vbeta segments and 13 reverse primers for TCR Jbeta segments was used. Here the immuneACCESS table is served through TCRdb, limited to in-frame sequences with V and J called. Missing clones are a known gap in these copies; in checked studies unresolved V genes cover under half, and the rest lacks a known reason. The sample table shows approximately 140,000 clones, and 60% to 70% are seen once. The ten largest clonotypes hold 5.5% to 9% of the sample. The sequenced material came from PBMCs. These TCRs come from a woman aged 60 to 75 in good health and CMV-seropositive.

The chain uses TRBV7-8 and TRBJ2-7; TRBD1 matches 7 bases. V was clipped by 0 bases and J by 0 bases; unmatched bases: 8. This CDR3 region has 17 residues. Per the germline V gene, CDR1 is SGHVS and CDR2 is FQNEAQ. CDR3 residues: CASSLAGQTIRSYEQYF. For the CDR3, the DNA is TGTGCCAGCAGCTTAGCGGGACAGACGATCCGCTCCTACGAGCAGTACTTC.

The table lists this clone with a count of one. Compared with germline, one end of the junction differs, possibly owing to a read error. Other DNA sequences of this sample code for an identical CDR3. The J gene is TRBJ1-4, the V gene TRBV7-8; 10 bases align to TRBD1. This CDR3 is 15 amino acids long. Germline lookup yields CDR1 SGHVS and CDR2 FQNEAQ. In nucleotides, the CDR3 is TGTGCCAGCAGCCCCGACAGGGGGCGCAATGAAAAACTATTTTTT. This encodes CASSPDRGRNEKLFF. Full variable domain (outside the CDR3, taken from reference TRBV7-8 and TRBJ1-4): GAGVSQSPRYKVAKRGQDVALRCDPISGHVSLFWYQQALGQGPEFLTYFQNEAQLDKSGLPSDRFFAERPEGSVSTLKIQRTQQEDSAVYLCASSPDRGRNEKLFFGSGTQLSVL.

V is TRBV5-8 and J is TRBJ1-1; a possible D gene is TRBD1 (6 bases). V lost 4 bases to trimming and J lost 4 bases, with 11 bases between them. The CDR3 spans 13 residues. Germline lookup yields CDR1 SGHTS and CDR2 YDEGEE. CDR3 sequence: CASSRGTSTEAFF. CDR3 DNA sequence: TGTGCCAGCAGCAGAGGGACAAGCACTGAAGCTTTCTTT.

The table lists this clone with a count of one. The rearrangement uses TRBV5-5 and TRBJ2-7; D unresolved. There are 14 residues in the CDR3. The V gene's germline CDR1 is SGHKS and CDR2 YYEKEE (reference sequence). Trimming pared 2 bases from V and 0 bases from J, leaving 9 bases between. Here the CDR3 reads CASSFVSLSYEQYF. The DNA of the CDR3 is TGTGCCAGCAGCTTCGTGAGTCTCTCCTACGAGCAGTACTTC.

The chain recombines TRBV19 with TRBJ2-1; 7 bases match TRBD1. The junction had 1 base not matched to a gene; V was cut back by 3 bases and J by 2 bases. From germline, CDR1 is LNHDA and CDR2 SQIVND (reference sequence). The CDR3 extends over 14 amino acids. The CDR3 sequence: CASSIDRAYNEQFF. CDR3 nucleotides: TGTGCCAGTAGTATTGACAGGGCCTACAATGAGCAGTTCTTC.

A few counts support this clone. This chain uses TRBV4-3 with TRBJ2-3, with 14 bases fitting TRBD2. The germline V gene has CDR1 LGHNA and CDR2 YSLEER. The CDR3 spans 16 residues. The V gene end was trimmed by 4 bases and the J gene end by 6 bases; junction bases not matched to a gene: 6. In nucleotides, the CDR3 is TGCGCCAGCAGCCTGTCCGGGACTAGCGGGAGTGATACGCAGTATTTT. Amino acid sequence: CASSLSGTSGSDTQYF.

In DNA form, the CDR3 reads TGTGCCAGCAGCTCGGAGGGATCGCAGTATTTT. Its protein is CASSSEGSQYF. The chain recombines TRBV6-6 with TRBJ2-3; tentatively, D is TRBD2 (6 bases). Trimming shortened V by 6 bases and J by 10 bases, and 11 bases separated the two germline ends. CDR3 size: 11 residues. Germline V gene sequence: CDR1 MNHNY, CDR2 SVGAGI (reference sequence).

This chain connects TRBV5-4 to TRBJ1-1, with 8 bases fitting TRBD1. The CDR3 has 14 residues. With 2 bases clipped from V and 4 bases from J, the junction kept 4 bases outside the gene matches. The germline CDR1 and CDR2 sequences are SGHNT and YYREEE (reference sequence). This chain's CDR3 is CASSFQTGVTEAFF. The CDR3 DNA sequence: TGTGCCAGCAGCTTTCAGACAGGGGTCACTGAAGCTTTCTTT.

This clone was seen only a few times. The CDR3 coding sequence is TGCGCCAGCGCAACCGGTCGGGGCACAGATACGCAGTATTTT. This encodes CASATGRGTDTQYF. The chain links TRBV5-1 to TRBJ2-3; D is unclear. The CDR3 totals 14 residues. Germline CDR1 is SGHRS and CDR2 is YFSETQ. Trimming pared 7 bases from V and 1 base from J, leaving 13 bases between. The full variable domain, its missing parts supplied by reference TRBV5-1 and TRBJ2-3, is KAGVTQTPRYLIKTRGQQVTLSCSPISGHRSVSWYQQTPGQGLQFLFEYFSETQRNKGNFPGRFSGRQFSNSRSEMNVSTLELGDSALYLCASATGRGTDTQYFGPGTRLTVL.

This chain links TRBV4-1 with TRBJ1-5, with D possibly matching TRBD1 (5 bases). CDR3 length: 16 residues. V gave up 0 bases and J gave up 6 bases, with 15 bases separating them. The germline V gene has CDR1 MGHRA and CDR2 YSYEKL. The CDR3 region is CASSQDPGQGGQPQHF. The CDR3 bases are TGCGCCAGCAGCCAAGATCCCGGGCAGGGAGGTCAGCCCCAGCATTTT.

J is TRBJ1-2 and V is TRBV12-5; the D gene is possibly TRBD1 (5 bases). V was cut by 1 base and J by 4 bases, with 22 bases left in between. The CDR3 has 18 residues. Germline-derived CDR1 and CDR2 are LGHNT and FRNRAP. In DNA form, the CDR3 reads TGTGCTAGTGGTTTGGCGGGGGGTAGGTGGAATCTGGGCTATGGCTACACCTTC. Residues: CASGLAGGRWNLGYGYTF.

The V call is TRBV23-1, the J call TRBJ2-1, with TRBD2 matching over 7 bases. TRBV23-1 is treated as an ORF (open reading frame) with a function not yet certain. Unmatched junction bases numbered 7, after V lost 2 bases and J lost 0 bases. This CDR3 comprises 17 residues. The CDR3 here is CASSQDLAEPSYNEQFF. CDR3 bases: TGCGCCAGCAGTCAAGATCTAGCGGAGCCCTCCTACAATGAGCAGTTCTTC.

This chain uses TRBV7-3 with TRBJ2-5, with D maybe TRBD2 (5 bases). Trimming cost V 1 base and J 2 bases, with 8 bases left between them. The CDR3 extends over 14 amino acids. Germline V lookup: CDR1 SGHTA, CDR2 FQGTGA. The DNA for the CDR3 is TGTGCCAGCAGCTTAAGGTCGGGGCAAGAGACCCAGTACTTC. Translated, it gives CASSLRSGQETQYF. Together with reference TRBV7-3 and TRBJ2-5, the CDR3 gives the full variable domain: GAGVSQTPSNKVTEKGKYVELRCDPISGHTALYWYRQSLGQGPEFLIYFQGTGAADDSGLPNDRFFAVRPEGSVSTLKIQRTERGDSAVYLCASSLRSGQETQYFGPGTRLLVL.

This clone was seen only a few times. Other DNA sequences within the sample encode an identical CDR3. V usage is TRBV15 and J usage is TRBJ2-5; D is undetermined. Germline CDR1 LNHNV, CDR2 YYDKDF (reference sequence). The CDR3 runs to 13 residues. The V end was cut by 0 bases, the J end by 5 bases, with 7 bases between. The CDR3 coding sequence is TGTGCCACCAGCAGAGACGTCCGGGAGACCCAGTACTTC. This gives the protein CATSRDVRETQYF.

The CDR3 bases are TGTGCCAGCTCGCCGCCTGGAGGGCGGGGGACCACAGATACGCAGTATTTT. It codes for CASSPPGGRGTTDTQYF. The V call is TRBV18, the J call TRBJ2-3; 7 bases are shared with TRBD2. The CDR3 consists of 17 residues. Looked up from germline, CDR1 is KGHSH and CDR2 is LQKENI. V dropped 6 bases and J dropped 2; count of bases not matched to a gene: 14.

This chain connects TRBV5-1 to TRBJ1-1, with D possibly TRBD1 on 5 matching bases. The germline V gene encodes CDR1 SGHRS and CDR2 YFSETQ. Trimming removed 2 bases at V and 4 bases at J, with 21 bases between. The CDR3 totals 17 residues. The DNA for the CDR3 is TGCGCCAGCAGCTTCGACAGCCTATGGGATCTCGGCACTGAAGCTTTCTTT. Translating gives CASSFDSLWDLGTEAFF.

The genes are TRBV6-5 and TRBJ1-5; possible D gene TRBD1, 5 bases. Germline-derived CDR1 and CDR2 are MNHEY and SVGAGI. V lost 2 bases and J 4 bases, leaving 9 bases between the germline ends. The CDR3 consists of 14 residues. The CDR3 DNA follows: TGTGCCAGCAGTTACGGGGCAGGGAATCAGCCCCAGCATTTT. Protein product: CASSYGAGNQPQHF.